The clone carrying this T cell receptor beta chain was seen only once. Its cognate antigen is unknown. The data derive from a study of T cell repertoires in cytomegalovirus infection. As for the study in general: Well-studied HLA-B-restricted CMV epitopes were used in the study alongside recently identified HLA-C-restricted ones.

TCRdb used MiXCR to reprocess the reads, holding one entry per CDR3 protein. The sample consists of about half a million distinct CDR3 sequences, roughly 46% of them appearing once. Between the trimmed V and J ends, which lost 6 bases and 2 bases, there was a span of 20 bases. CDR3 length: 17 amino acids. Germline V gene data show CDR1 as MDHEN and CDR2 as SYDVKM. Study-wide results and caveats: Clonotypes of TCR beta that were HLA-C-restricted and CMV-specific dominated the ex vivo response. CMV carriers having the relevant HLA were flagged by cumulative public TCR beta family frequency.

This TCR derives from a human donor in good health (CMV status not recorded). Some clones in this sample may be carry-over from other donors' samples. The material sequenced was cultured PBMCs, taken from culture after CMV antigen stimulation. This rearrangement joins TRBV28 to TRBJ1-5; D remains ambiguous. For the CDR3, the DNA is TGTGCCAGCAGCCCCGCGTGGGAACCGCGTGGCAATCAGCCCCAGCATTTT. It specifies CASSPAWEPRGNQPQHF.